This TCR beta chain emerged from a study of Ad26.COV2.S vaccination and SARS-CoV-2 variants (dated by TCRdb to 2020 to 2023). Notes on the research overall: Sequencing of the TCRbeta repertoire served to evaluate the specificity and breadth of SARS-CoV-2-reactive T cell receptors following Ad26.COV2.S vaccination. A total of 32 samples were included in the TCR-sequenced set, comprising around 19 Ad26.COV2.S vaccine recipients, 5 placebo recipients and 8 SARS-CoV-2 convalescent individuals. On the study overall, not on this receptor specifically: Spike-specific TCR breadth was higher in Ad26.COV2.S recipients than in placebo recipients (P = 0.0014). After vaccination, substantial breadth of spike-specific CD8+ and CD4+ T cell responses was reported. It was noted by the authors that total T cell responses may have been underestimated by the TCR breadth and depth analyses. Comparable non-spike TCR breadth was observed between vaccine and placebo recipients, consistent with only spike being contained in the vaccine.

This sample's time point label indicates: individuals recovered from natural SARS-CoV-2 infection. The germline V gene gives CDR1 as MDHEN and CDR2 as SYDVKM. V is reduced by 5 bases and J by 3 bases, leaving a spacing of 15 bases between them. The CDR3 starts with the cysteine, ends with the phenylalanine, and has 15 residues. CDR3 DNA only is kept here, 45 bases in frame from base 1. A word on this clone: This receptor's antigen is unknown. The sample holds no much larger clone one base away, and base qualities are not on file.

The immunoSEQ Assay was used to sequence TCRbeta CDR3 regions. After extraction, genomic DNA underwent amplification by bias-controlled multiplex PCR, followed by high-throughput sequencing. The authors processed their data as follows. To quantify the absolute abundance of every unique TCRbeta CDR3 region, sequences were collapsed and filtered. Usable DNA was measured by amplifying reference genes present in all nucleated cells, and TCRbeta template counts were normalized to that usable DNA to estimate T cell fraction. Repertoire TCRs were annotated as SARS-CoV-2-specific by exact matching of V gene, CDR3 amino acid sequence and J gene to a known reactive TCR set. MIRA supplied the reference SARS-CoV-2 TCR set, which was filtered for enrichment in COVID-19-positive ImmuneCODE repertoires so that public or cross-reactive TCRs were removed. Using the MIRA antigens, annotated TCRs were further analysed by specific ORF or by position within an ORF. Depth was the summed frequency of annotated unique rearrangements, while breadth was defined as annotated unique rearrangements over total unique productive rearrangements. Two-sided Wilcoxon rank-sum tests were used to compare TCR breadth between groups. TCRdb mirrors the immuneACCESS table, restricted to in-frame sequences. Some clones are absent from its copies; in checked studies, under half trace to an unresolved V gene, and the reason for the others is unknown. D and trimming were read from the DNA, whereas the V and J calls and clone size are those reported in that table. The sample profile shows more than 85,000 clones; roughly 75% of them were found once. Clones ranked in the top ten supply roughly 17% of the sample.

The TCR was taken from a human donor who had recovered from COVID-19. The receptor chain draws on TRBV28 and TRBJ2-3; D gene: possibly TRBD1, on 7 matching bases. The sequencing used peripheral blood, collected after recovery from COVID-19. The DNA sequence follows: TGTGCCAGCAGTCCGACGACAGGGAGGACAGATACGCAGTATTTT. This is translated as CASSPTTGRTDTQYF.